This entry lists 16 T cell receptor beta chains sequenced from one sample in a study of CD8+CD57+ T cells in acquired aplastic anemia. CD8+CD57+ cell expansion, shown by flow cytometry, had occurred in the patients selected for sequencing. Genomic DNA, the template, was used for profiling of the TCR beta VDJ and CDR3. TCRdb used MiXCR to reprocess the reads, holding one entry per CDR3 protein. The sample comprises tens of thousands of distinct CDR3 sequences, 55% to 75% of which are singletons, and roughly 80% rests with the top ten. The sample comprised sorted CD4+, CD8+, or CD8+CD57+ T cells (not recorded which) from PBMCs. These receptors originate from a human donor with aplastic anemia.

The chain recombines TRBV19 with TRBJ2-7, with D possibly TRBD1 on 6 matching bases. The V end was cut by 10 bases, the J end by 4 bases, with 23 bases between. Germline CDR1 LNHDA, CDR2 SQIVND (reference sequence). This CDR3 is built from 15 residues. CDR3 amino acids: CATGSGTTNIYEQYF. CDR3 nucleotide sequence: TGTGCCACCGGCTCCGGGACAACAAACATTTACGAGCAGTACTTC. The full variable domain, in which reference TRBV19 and TRBJ2-7 provide the parts outside the CDR3, is DGGITQSPKYLFRKEGQNVTLSCEQNLNHDAMYWYRQDPGQGLRLIYYSQIVNDFQKGDIAEGYSVSREKKESFPLTVTSAQKNPTAFYLCATGSGTTNIYEQYFGPGTRLTVT.

This sequence joins TRBV5-6 and TRBJ2-7, with 12 bases aligning to TRBD1. The CDR3 contains 15 residues. Germline values: CDR1 SGHDT, CDR2 YYEEEE. The V and J ends lost 4 bases and 2 bases, in that order; junction bases with no gene match: 4. The CDR3 spells CASSPGTGGAYEQYF. DNA for the CDR3: TGTGCCAGCAGCCCCGGGACAGGGGGCGCCTACGAGCAGTACTTC.

This clonotype was seen a handful of times. The chain combines TRBV7-9 with TRBJ1-2, with 8 nucleotides matching TRBD1. The CDR3 has 13 amino acids. CDR1 and CDR2 from the germline V gene are SEHNR and FQNEAQ (reference sequence). J lost 4 bases, V lost 8 bases, and 6 bases had no gene match. DNA of the CDR3: TGTGCCAGCGAGGACAGGGACATCTATGGCTACACCTTC. Amino acid sequence: CASEDRDIYGYTF.

The V gene is TRBV30, the J gene TRBJ2-2, with D possibly TRBD2 on 6 matching bases. This CDR3 region has 15 residues. Trimming pared 2 bases from V and 4 bases from J, leaving 14 bases between. Germline CDR1 is GTSNPN and CDR2 is SVGIG (reference sequence). DNA for the CDR3: TGTGCCTGGAGTATTGACGGGAGCGGCACCGGGGAGCTGTTTTTT. It encodes CAWSIDGSGTGELFF.

This clonotype was counted at least ten times. The V call is TRBV29-1, the J call TRBJ2-7; 10 positions agree with TRBD2. CDR3 length equals 13 residues. Germline loops: CDR1 SQVTM, CDR2 ANQGSEA. J lost 5 bases, V lost 7 bases, and 8 bases had no gene match. The CDR3 sequence: CSALKREGNEQYF. In DNA, the CDR3 is TGCAGCGCCTTGAAGCGGGAGGGTAACGAGCAGTACTTC.

The genes are TRBV2 and TRBJ1-5; possible D gene TRBD1, 5 bases. The ends were cut back, 1 base at V and 4 bases at J, with 11 bases in the middle. The CDR3 runs 15 residues. Per the germline V gene, CDR1 is SNHLY and CDR2 is FYNNEI. The CDR3: CASSEGVGANQPQHF. The CDR3 DNA reads TGTGCCAGCAGTGAAGGAGTAGGGGCAAATCAGCCCCAGCATTTT.

CDR3 nucleotide sequence: TGTGCCAGTTCAGGGCACCTTTCCTACGAGCAGTACTTC. Translating gives CASSGHLSYEQYF. The V and J genes are TRBV2 and TRBJ2-7, with D perhaps matching TRBD1 (5 bases). In germline, CDR1 is SNHLY, CDR2 FYNNEI. The CDR3 length is 13 residues. V lost 9 bases and J 1 base, leaving 13 bases between the germline ends.

The V and J genes are TRBV10-3 and TRBJ2-1, with 10 bases matching TRBD1. CDR1 ENHRY and CDR2 SYGVKD come from the germline V gene. Unmatched junction bases numbered 7, after V lost 6 bases and J lost 8 bases. The CDR3 is made up of 14 amino acids. The CDR3 nucleotides read TGTGCCATCAGGCCGGGACAGGGGAGGGATGAGCAGTTCTTC. Protein: CAIRPGQGRDEQFF.

The genes are TRBV15 and TRBJ2-7; 7 nucleotides agree with TRBD1. The CDR3 is 16 amino acids. The germline V gene has CDR1 LNHNV and CDR2 YYDKDF (reference sequence). V trimming: 0 bases; J trimming: 3 bases; junction bases outside the gene matches: 8. CDR3 nucleotide sequence: TGTGCCACCAGCAGAGATAAGGCCGGGACAGTCTACGAGCAGTACTTC. Protein: CATSRDKAGTVYEQYF.

The chain combines TRBV5-6 with TRBJ2-5, with 7 bases that match TRBD1. Unmatched junction bases numbered 9, after V lost 1 base and J lost 6 bases. This CDR3 region has 15 residues. Looked up from germline, CDR1 is SGHDT and CDR2 is YYEEEE. The CDR3 region is CASSLSRTGIQTQYF. The CDR3 DNA follows: TGTGCCAGCAGCTTGTCCCGGACAGGCATACAGACCCAGTACTTC.

The CDR3 DNA follows: TGTGCCAGCAGCACTCTCCCGTCCTACGAGCAGTACTTC. As protein: CASSTLPSYEQYF. The rearrangement uses TRBV7-9 and TRBJ2-7; D call uncertain. The CDR3 has 13 residues. V lost 5 bases to trimming and J lost 1 base, with 9 bases between them. Per germline, CDR1 SEHNR and CDR2 FQNEAQ (reference sequence). The full variable domain, completed using reference TRBV7-9 and TRBJ2-7, is DTGVSQNPRHKITKRGQNVTFRCDPISEHNRLYWYRQTLGQGPEFLTYFQNEAQLEKSRLLSDRFSAERPKGSFSTLEIQRTEQGDSAMYLCASSTLPSYEQYFGPGTRLTVT.

The chain links TRBV2 to TRBJ2-5; TRBD1 or TRBD2 may be the D gene (7 bases each). The CDR3 is 15 residues long. Germline CDR1 reads SNHLY; CDR2 reads FYNNEI. Trimming took off 7 bases at V and 2 bases at J, with 17 bases between the two ends. The CDR3 sequence: CASTTPGGGQETQYF. The CDR3 coding sequence is TGTGCCAGCACTACGCCAGGGGGGGGGCAAGAGACCCAGTACTTC.

This clonotype was seen a handful of times. CDR3 sequence reads: CAISSRAGEIEYF. The CDR3, as DNA: TGTGCCATCAGTTCCAGAGCAGGGGAGATTGAGTACTTC. V and J are TRBV10-3 and TRBJ2-7, with D possibly TRBD1 on 6 matching bases. The CDR3 runs 13 residues. The germline gives CDR1 ENHRY, CDR2 SYGVKD. V gave up 5 bases and J gave up 11 bases, with 19 bases separating them.

The chain joins TRBV20-1 to TRBJ1-3; 9 bases map to TRBD1. The V segment lost 6 bases and the J segment 2 bases; nucleotides outside the gene matches: 5. The CDR3 is 14 residues long. Germline lookup yields CDR1 DFQATT and CDR2 SNEGSKA (reference sequence). In DNA, the CDR3 is TGCAGTGCGCCCGGGGACAGGGCTGGAAACACCATATATTTT. Protein: CSAPGDRAGNTIYF.

The chain couples TRBV20-1 to TRBJ2-3; D is unresolved. The CDR3 is 12 amino acids. CDR1 and CDR2 (germline): DFQATT, SNEGSKA (reference sequence). V was clipped by 3 bases and J by 2 bases, with 6 bases between them. The CDR3 protein is CSASSNTDTQYF. As DNA, the CDR3 is TGCAGTGCTAGCAGTAACACAGATACGCAGTATTTT.

The gene calls are TRBV5-4 and TRBJ1-2, with D possibly TRBD1 on 6 matching bases. The CDR3 has 17 residues. Deletions cut 0 bases from V and 2 bases from J, with 17 bases between. Germline CDR1 is SGHNT and CDR2 is YYREEE (reference sequence). The CDR3 DNA is TGTGCCAGCAGCTTGGTCGCAGGGGATGCCCTCAACTATGGCTACACCTTC. This sequence encodes CASSLVAGDALNYGYTF. Full variable domain (remainder filled in from reference TRBV5-4 and TRBJ1-2): ETGVTQSPTHLIKTRGQQVTLRCSSQSGHNTVSWYQQALGQGPQFIFQYYREEENGRGNFPPRFSGLQFPNYSSELNVNALELDDSALYLCASSLVAGDALNYGYTFGSGTRLTVV.